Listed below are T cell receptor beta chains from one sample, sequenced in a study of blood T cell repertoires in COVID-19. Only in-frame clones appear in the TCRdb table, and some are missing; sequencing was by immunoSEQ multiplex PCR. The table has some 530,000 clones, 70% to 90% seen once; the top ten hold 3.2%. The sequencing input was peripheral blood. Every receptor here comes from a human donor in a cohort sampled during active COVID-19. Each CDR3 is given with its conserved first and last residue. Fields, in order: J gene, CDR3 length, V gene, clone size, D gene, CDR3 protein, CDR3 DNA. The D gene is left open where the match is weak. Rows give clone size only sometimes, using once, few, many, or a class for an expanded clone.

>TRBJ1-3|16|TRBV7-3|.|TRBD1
CASSPGTGDSGNTIYF
TGTGCCAGCAGTCCCGGGACAGGGGATTCAGGAAACACCATATATTTT
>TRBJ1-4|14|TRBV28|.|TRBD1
CASRTGVSNEKLFF
TGTGCCAGCAGGACAGGGGTATCTAATGAAAAACTGTTTTTT
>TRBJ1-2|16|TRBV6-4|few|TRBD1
CASSDSRRGLIGGYTF
TGTGCCAGCAGTGACTCGAGGAGGGGGCTAATTGGAGGCTACACCTTC
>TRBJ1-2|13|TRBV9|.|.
CASSVPGAYGYTF
TGTGCCAGCAGCGTCCCAGGGGCTTATGGCTACACCTTC
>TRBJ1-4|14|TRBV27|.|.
CASSLESPNEKLFF
TGTGCCAGCAGTTTAGAGTCACCTAATGAAAAACTGTTTTTT
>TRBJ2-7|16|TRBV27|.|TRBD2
CASSPLGAGVFYEQYF
TGTGCCAGCAGTCCCCTAGGAGCGGGAGTATTCTACGAGCAGTACTTC
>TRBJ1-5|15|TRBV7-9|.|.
CASSQGQILDQPQHF
TGTGCCAGCAGCCAGGGACAAATCTTGGATCAGCCCCAGCATTTT
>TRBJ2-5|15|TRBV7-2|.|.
CASSPTSRAQETQYF
TGTGCCAGCAGCCCCACTAGTAGGGCCCAAGAGACCCAGTACTTC
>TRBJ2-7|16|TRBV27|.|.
CASSQVLGASAGEQYF
TGTGCCAGCAGCCAAGTTCTTGGGGCTAGCGCCGGCGAGCAGTACTTC
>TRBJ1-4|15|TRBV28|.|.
CASTLSHLRGEKLFF
TGTGCCAGCACCCTAAGCCACCTAAGGGGCGAAAAACTGTTTTTT
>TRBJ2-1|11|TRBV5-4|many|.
CASGLAEKQFF
TGTGCCAGCGGATTAGCGGAGAAGCAGTTCTTC
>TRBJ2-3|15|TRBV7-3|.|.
CASSPGSGITDTQYF
TGTGCCAGCAGCCCAGGGTCAGGAATCACAGATACGCAGTATTTT
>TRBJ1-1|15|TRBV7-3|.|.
CASSFSGELNTEAFF
TGTGCCAGCAGCTTTTCAGGGGAATTGAACACTGAAGCTTTCTTT
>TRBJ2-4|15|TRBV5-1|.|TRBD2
CASSSAGGRRNIQYF
TGCGCCAGCTCTTCGGCGGGAGGACGGAGAAACATTCAGTACTTC
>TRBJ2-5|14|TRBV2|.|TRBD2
CASSGTSGMETQYF
TGTGCCAGCAGTGGAACTAGCGGGATGGAGACCCAGTACTTC
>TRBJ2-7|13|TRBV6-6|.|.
CASSRSVSYEQYF
TGTGCCAGCAGTCGAAGCGTTTCCTACGAGCAGTACTTC
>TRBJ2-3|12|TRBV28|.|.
CASSLTKDTQYF
TGTGCCAGCAGCTTAACAAAGGATACGCAGTATTTT
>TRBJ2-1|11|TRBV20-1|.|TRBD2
CSSRAGDEQFF
TGCAGTTCTCGAGCGGGAGATGAGCAGTTCTTC
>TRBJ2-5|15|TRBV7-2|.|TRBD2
CASSLPAGVVETQYF
TGTGCCAGCAGCTTACCAGCGGGAGTTGTGGAGACCCAGTACTTC
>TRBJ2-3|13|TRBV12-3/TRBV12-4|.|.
CASSPDYPNTQYF
TGTGCCAGCAGCCCTGACTACCCTAATACGCAGTATTTT
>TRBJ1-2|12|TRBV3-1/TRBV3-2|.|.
CASSQQGGGYTF
TGTGCCAGCAGCCAGCAGGGTGGAGGCTACACCTTC
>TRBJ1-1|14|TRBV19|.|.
CASSTLPMNTEAFF
TGTGCCAGTAGTACCCTCCCTATGAACACTGAAGCTTTCTTT
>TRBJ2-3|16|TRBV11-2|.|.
CASSLALWGDRDTQYF
TGTGCCAGCAGCTTAGCCCTCTGGGGAGACCGTGATACGCAGTATTTT
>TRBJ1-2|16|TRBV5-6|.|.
CASSLGVTRGNYGYTF
TGTGCCAGCAGCTTGGGAGTGACGAGAGGTAACTATGGCTACACCTTC
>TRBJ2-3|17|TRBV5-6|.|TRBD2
CASSLKTSGLSPDTQYF
TGTGCCAGCAGCTTGAAGACTAGCGGGCTCAGCCCAGATACGCAGTATTTT
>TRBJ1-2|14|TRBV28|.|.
CASSQGPSNYGYTF
TGTGCCAGCAGTCAGGGGCCCAGTAACTATGGCTACACCTTC
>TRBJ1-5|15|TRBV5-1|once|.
CASSLAGRSNQPQHF
TGCGCCAGCAGCTTGGCCGGGAGGAGCAATCAGCCCCAGCATTTT
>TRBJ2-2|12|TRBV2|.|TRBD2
CASIGGMRELFF
TGTGCCAGCATCGGGGGGATGAGGGAGCTGTTTTTT
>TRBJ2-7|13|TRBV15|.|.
CATSVPGGHEQYF
TGTGCCACCTCGGTCCCAGGAGGCCACGAGCAGTACTTC
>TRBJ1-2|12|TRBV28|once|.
CASSFDSYGYTF
TGTGCCAGCAGTTTCGACAGTTATGGCTACACCTTC
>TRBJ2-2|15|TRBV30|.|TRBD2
CAWIRVGGPTGELFF
TGTGCCTGGATTCGGGTGGGAGGGCCAACCGGGGAGCTGTTTTTT
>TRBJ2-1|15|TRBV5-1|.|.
CASSPGGAAYNEQFF
TGCGCCAGCAGCCCTGGGGGGGCGGCTTACAATGAGCAGTTCTTC
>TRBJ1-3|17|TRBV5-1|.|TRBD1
CASSSTPTGGIGNTIYF
TGCGCCAGCAGCTCCACCCCGACAGGGGGAATAGGAAACACCATATATTTT
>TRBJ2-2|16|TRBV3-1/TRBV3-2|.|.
CASSQVLAANTGELFF
TGTGCCAGCAGCCAAGTACTAGCAGCAAACACCGGGGAGCTGTTTTTT